Shown below are 5 T cell receptor beta chains from a single sample sequenced in a study of cytomegalovirus exposure and HLA in healthy donors. PCR amplification relied on 60 Vbeta primers (plus 13 Jbeta primers). TCRdb's table, derived via immunoSEQ multiplex PCR, lists solely in-frame clones and lacks some. The top ten clones hold 4.5% to 5% of a sample with 130,000 to 150,000 clones, 70% to 80% of them seen once. Sequenced material: PBMCs. The receptors were sampled from a woman aged 45-65 years in good health and CMV-seronegative.

This clone was picked up one time. The V gene is TRBV15, the J gene TRBJ1-5; D unclear. Germline V gives CDR1 LNHNV, CDR2 YYDKDF (reference sequence). V gave up 0 bases and J gave up 1 base, with 13 bases separating them. CDR3 length: 17 residues. The CDR3 loop reads CATSRDLAPRSNQPQHF. DNA for the CDR3: TGTGCCACCAGCAGAGATCTGGCACCCAGGAGCAATCAGCCCCAGCATTTT.

The chain couples TRBV11-3 to TRBJ1-5; 8 bases align to TRBD1. V lost 3 bases, J lost 2 bases, and 12 bases stayed unmatched. Germline V gene lookup returns CDR1 SGHNT and CDR2 YENEEA. The CDR3 has 18 amino acids. The DNA of the CDR3 is TGTGCCAGCAGCTTTCCCCCGGGGCAGGGGGCACGCAATCAGCCCCAGCATTTT. Its protein is CASSFPPGQGARNQPQHF. Filled out from reference TRBV11-3 and TRBJ1-5, the complete variable domain reads EAGVVQSPRYKIIEKKQPVAFWCNPISGHNTLYWYLQNLGQGPELLIRYENEEAVDDSQLPKDRFSAERLKGVDSTLKIQPAELGDSAVYLCASSFPPGQGARNQPQHFGDGTRLSIL.

This rearrangement joins TRBV5-4 to TRBJ2-5, with 11 nucleotides matching TRBD2. From germline, CDR1 is SGHNT and CDR2 YYREEE (reference sequence). The CDR3 totals 13 residues. V was clipped by 4 bases and J by 9 bases; unmatched bases: 5. CDR3 loop: CASSDISGGAQYF. For the CDR3, the DNA is TGTGCCAGCAGCGACATTAGCGGGGGGGCCCAGTACTTC.

This chain uses TRBV4-1 with TRBJ2-7; D remains ambiguous. This CDR3 region has 16 residues. V lost 2 bases to trimming and J lost 1 base, with 15 bases between them. CDR1 is MGHRA, CDR2 YSYEKL, per germline. This CDR3 reads CASSQPPRKASYEQYF. DNA of the CDR3: TGCGCCAGCAGCCAACCCCCCAGGAAGGCGTCCTACGAGCAGTACTTC.

V gene TRBV2 combines with J gene TRBJ2-5; TRBD1 is a possible D gene (6 bases). In germline, CDR1 is SNHLY, CDR2 FYNNEI. V was cut by 5 bases and J by 3 bases, with 19 bases left in between. The CDR3 spans 16 residues. DNA for the CDR3: TGTGCCAGCAGTCCGACGAGGGGGAGTTACGAAGAGACCCAGTACTTC. Translation: CASSPTRGSYEETQYF.